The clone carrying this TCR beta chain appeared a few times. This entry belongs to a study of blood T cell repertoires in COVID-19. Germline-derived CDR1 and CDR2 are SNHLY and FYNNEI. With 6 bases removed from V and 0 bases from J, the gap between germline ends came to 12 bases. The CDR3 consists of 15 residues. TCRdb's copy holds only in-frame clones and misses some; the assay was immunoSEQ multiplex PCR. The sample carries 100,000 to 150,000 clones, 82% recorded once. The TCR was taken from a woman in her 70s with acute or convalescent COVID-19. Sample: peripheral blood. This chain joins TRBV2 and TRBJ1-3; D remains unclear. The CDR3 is CASSATLLSGNTIYF. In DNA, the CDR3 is TGTGCCAGCAGCGCCACGTTACTCTCTGGAAACACCATATATTTT.